Sequencing of this T cell receptor (beta chain) was carried out in a study of tumor and adjacent non-tumor tissue in lung cancer. Study-level information: Aged about 31 to 80 years, patients included nine to ten men and a few women with stage I to III disease. Study-wide points: Top 100 clones took a larger repertoire share in normal lung. Significantly higher TCR diversity was found in tumor than normal lung. Patients with more diverse tumor TCRs had worse survival.

The CDR3 runs 13 residues. Germline CDR1 SQVTM, CDR2 ANQGSEA. The library came from three nested PCR rounds adapted from ARM-PCR protocols. One entry per CDR3 protein results from TCRdb running MiXCR on the multiplex PCR reads. The profile covers tens of thousands of distinct CDR3 sequences, with 74% appearing a single time and roughly a quarter taken by the ten largest. The template was RNA from unsorted bulk tissue. This non-tumor lung sample came from over 3 cm beyond the tumor edge. Details on this clonotype: Its antigen is still unknown. Relative to the germline gene, one junction end is altered; a read error may explain this.

Sequencing was carried out using distant non-tumor lung tissue. This sequence was found in an older woman with non-small cell lung cancer. The chain employs TRBV29-1 and TRBJ1-1; weak D call: TRBD1 (6 bases). The CDR3 sequence: CSVGSGGDTAAFF. The CDR3 DNA reads as TGCAGCGTTGGGTCAGGAGGGGACACTGCAGCTTTCTTT. Drawing the rest from reference TRBV29-1 and TRBJ1-1, the complete variable domain is SAVISQKPSRDICQRGTSLTIQCQVDSQVTMMFWYRQQPGQSLTLIATANQGSEATYESGFVIDKFPISRPNLTFSTLTVSNMSPEDSSIYLCSVGSGGDTAAFFGQGTRLTVV.